One and the same sample provided the 10 T cell receptor beta chains below, sequenced in a study of spatial heterogeneity in lung cancer. MiXCR, applied by TCRdb to the 5' RACE reads, yields one record per CDR3 protein. The sample has tens of thousands of distinct CDR3 sequences, less than 6% seen once; the top ten hold around a tenth. The sample's time point: sample taken at primary tumor resection. In each case, whole RNA from tumor, nontumor lung or frozen PBMC was sequenced unsorted. The source was PBMCs, collected at surgery. These receptors were obtained from a male donor with early-stage non-small cell lung cancer.

J is TRBJ2-1 and V is TRBV4-1, with TRBD2 identical over 8 bases. Germline V CDR1 and CDR2: MGHRA, YSYEKL. The J segment lost 10 bases and the V segment lost 4 bases, leaving 12 bases of the junction unmatched. CDR3 size: 15 residues. This CDR3 is CASSPTGGGRGEQFF. The CDR3, as DNA: TGCGCCAGCAGCCCCACCGGGGGGGGGCGCGGGGAGCAGTTCTTC.

The sample holds many counts of this clonotype. The rearrangement joins TRBV7-9 to TRBJ2-6, with 8 positions matching TRBD1. V lost 4 bases to trimming and J lost 5 bases; unmatched junction nucleotides: 4. The CDR3 has 15 amino acids. The germline CDR1 and CDR2 sequences are SEHNR and FQNEAQ (reference sequence). The DNA of the CDR3 is TGTGCCAGCAGCTCGCGGACAGGGTGGGCCAACGTCCTGACTTTC. Its protein is CASSSRTGWANVLTF.

This clonotype occurred many times. The chain employs TRBV3-1 and TRBJ2-1; D gene unclear. V was trimmed by 1 base and J by 10 bases, leaving 5 bases between them. This CDR3 has 11 amino acids. CDR1 and CDR2 (germline): LGHDT, YNNKEL (reference sequence). The CDR3 nucleotides read TGTGCCAGCAGCCAAGGATGGGAGCAGTTCTTC. Its protein product is CASSQGWEQFF.

The chain carries TRBV7-9 and TRBJ2-5, with 10 bases aligning to TRBD2. V shed 5 bases and J 4 bases; nucleotides not matched to a gene: 7. This CDR3 has 15 residues. In germline, CDR1 is SEHNR, CDR2 FQNEAQ (reference sequence). The CDR3 DNA reads as TGTGCCAGCAGCCCCAGCGGGGGGGCAGGAGAGACCCAGTACTTC. Translated, it gives CASSPSGGAGETQYF.

This clonotype appeared many times. CDR3 loop: CSARDKEGGPDTQYF. CDR3 nucleotides: TGCAGTGCTAGAGATAAGGAGGGGGGCCCCGATACGCAGTATTTT. The chain employs TRBV20-1 and TRBJ2-3, with D tentatively TRBD1 or TRBD2 (6 bases each). Germline V gene lookup returns CDR1 DFQATT and CDR2 SNEGSKA (reference sequence). Trimming left V 0 bases short and J 6 bases short, with 16 bases between. CDR3 length: 15 amino acids.

For the CDR3, the DNA is TGTGCCAGCAGCTTGTTTGGGCCGGGACAGGGAAACTATGGCTACACCTTC. Protein sequence: CASSLFGPGQGNYGYTF. The J gene is TRBJ1-2, the V gene TRBV5-6; TRBD1 matches 9 bases. The germline CDR1 and CDR2 sequences are SGHDT and YYEEEE. After removal of 1 base from V and 2 bases from J, the junction contained 9 bases not matched to a gene. The CDR3 covers 17 residues.

At least ten counts were recorded for this clonotype. The rearrangement uses TRBV7-2 and TRBJ1-5; D may be TRBD1 (6 bases). V was pared by 3 bases and J by 6 bases, with 12 bases between. Germline V gene data show CDR1 as SGHTA and CDR2 as FQGNSA. The CDR3 runs to 14 residues. CDR3 loop: CASSFLQGGQPQHF. The CDR3 DNA is TGTGCCAGCAGCTTTTTACAGGGCGGTCAGCCCCAGCATTTT.

This clonotype has at least ten counts. The chain employs TRBV6-5 and TRBJ2-1; 11 nucleotides line up with TRBD2. CDR1 is MNHEY and CDR2 is SVGAGI in the germline V gene. V was pared by 5 bases and J by 5 bases, with 2 bases of the junction left unmatched. The CDR3 runs to 14 residues. CDR3 loop: CASSRLAGNNEQFF. CDR3 nucleotides: TGTGCCAGCAGTCGACTAGCGGGGAACAATGAGCAGTTCTTC.

In its sample, this clonotype was seen a few times. The chain combines TRBV10-3 with TRBJ2-7, with D perhaps TRBD1 (6 bases). V lost 2 bases, J lost 0 bases, and 8 bases lay in between. Germline-derived CDR1 and CDR2 are ENHRY and SYGVKD. This CDR3 has 14 amino acids. The CDR3 nucleotides read TGTGCCATCAGTGAGGACAGGAGCTCCTACGAGCAGTACTTC. As protein: CAISEDRSSYEQYF.

This clonotype was recorded at least ten times. The V gene is TRBV12-3 or TRBV12-4, the J gene TRBJ1-5; weak D call: TRBD1 (5 bases). Deletions cut 6 bases from V and 3 bases from J, with 12 bases between. This CDR3 comprises 14 residues. In nucleotides, the CDR3 is TGTGCCAGCAGCATCGACAGCTACAATCAGCCCCAGCATTTT. It codes for CASSIDSYNQPQHF.